The 11 T cell receptor beta chains listed next were all sequenced from one sample in a study of blood T cell repertoires in COVID-19. This table comes from immunoSEQ multiplex PCR, and its TCRdb copy is limited to in-frame clones, with some not included. The data contain some 140,000 clones, roughly four fifths of them singletons. Sequenced material: PBMCs or T cells enriched from blood (not recorded which). The receptors originated from a middle-aged man who had recovered from COVID-19.

This rearrangement joins TRBV3-1 (or the pseudogene TRBV3-2) to TRBJ2-1, with a weak D call TRBD2 (6 bases). The CDR3 totals 13 residues. V shed 0 bases and J shed 8 bases, with 8 bases lying between them. Germline-derived CDR1 and CDR2 are LGHDT and YNNKEL (reference sequence). The chain's CDR3 is CASSQDWGDEQFF. In DNA, the CDR3 is TGTGCCAGCAGCCAAGATTGGGGGGATGAGCAGTTCTTC.

The chain carries TRBV27 and TRBJ2-1, with a possible D match to TRBD2 (6 bases). Germline V gene sequence: CDR1 MNHEY, CDR2 SMNVEV (reference sequence). Between the trimmed V and J ends, which lost 3 bases and 0 bases, there was a span of 12 bases. This CDR3 region has 16 residues. The CDR3 DNA is TGTGCCAGCAGTTTCCCCACGGGAGTCTCCTACAATGAGCAGTTCTTC. This codes for CASSFPTGVSYNEQFF.

V usage is TRBV9 and J usage is TRBJ2-3; 9 nucleotides match TRBD2. The CDR3 loop spans 16 amino acids. The trim removed 1 base at V and 1 base at J, leaving 4 bases unmatched. Germline V gives CDR1 SGDLS, CDR2 YYNGEE. CDR3 amino acids: CASSVQRGARTDTQYF. As DNA, the CDR3 is TGTGCCAGCAGCGTACAGCGGGGGGCTCGCACAGATACGCAGTATTTT.

The chain carries TRBV5-4 and TRBJ2-7; D might be TRBD2 (7 bases). Trimming pared 2 bases from V and 7 bases from J, leaving 16 bases between. Germline-derived CDR1 and CDR2 are SGHNT and YYREEE (reference sequence). The CDR3 runs 14 residues. CDR3 bases: TGTGCCAGCAGCTTAGACGGGGGGCCTTTAGAGCAGTACTTC. Its protein product is CASSLDGGPLEQYF.

The chain links TRBV12-5 to TRBJ1-6; D gene ambiguous. Trimming left V 2 bases short and J 7 bases short, with 15 bases between. The CDR3 spans 16 residues. Germline CDR1 LGHNT, CDR2 FRNRAP. The CDR3 protein is CASGLSQAWLNSPLHF. In nucleotides, the CDR3 is TGTGCTAGTGGTTTGTCGCAGGCATGGCTAAATTCACCCCTCCACTTT. The whole variable domain, remainder taken from reference TRBV12-5 and TRBJ1-6, is DARVTQTPRHKVTEMGQEVTMRCQPILGHNTVFWYRQTMMQGLELLAYFRNRAPLDDSGMPKDRFSAEMPDATLATLKIQPSEPRDSAVYFCASGLSQAWLNSPLHFGNGTRLTVT.

V usage is TRBV7-2 and J usage is TRBJ2-7, with D maybe TRBD1 (6 bases). CDR3 length equals 15 residues. V was shortened by 1 base and J by 7 bases, with 17 bases between the two germline ends. The germline CDR1 and CDR2 sequences are SGHTA and FQGNSA. In nucleotides, the CDR3 is TGTGCCAGCAGCTTAGGTCAGGGGAGATCAGGAGAGCAGTACTTC. Its protein is CASSLGQGRSGEQYF.

This clone was counted a few times. The chain has TRBV7-6 and TRBJ2-3, with TRBD2 as a possible D gene (5 bases). The CDR3 spans 15 residues. The germline V gene has CDR1 SGHVS and CDR2 FNYEAQ. Trimming shortened V by 6 bases and J by 0 bases, and 13 bases separated the two germline ends. The CDR3 DNA follows: TGTGCCAGCAGGCCTACTTGGACTAGCACAGATACGCAGTATTTT. Translated: CASRPTWTSTDTQYF.

The DNA for the CDR3 is TGTGCCAGCAGCGTAGCTCCAGCGGGGGGGCGCGACGAGCAGTACTTC. Its protein product is CASSVAPAGGRDEQYF. The J gene is TRBJ2-7, the V gene TRBV9; 10 bases match TRBD2. Per the germline V gene, CDR1 is SGDLS and CDR2 is YYNGEE. V shed 0 bases and J 5 bases; nucleotides not matched to a gene: 8. The CDR3 sequence is 16 residues long.

With respect to this clone: In the same sample, other DNA sequences code for this CDR3. V gene TRBV2 combines with J gene TRBJ1-1; 8 bases map to TRBD1. This CDR3 has 13 amino acids. Trimming at V came to 6 bases and at J to 5 bases, leaving 5 bases not matched to a gene. CDR1 SNHLY and CDR2 FYNNEI come from the germline V gene. CDR3 residues: CASSGQGGTEAFF. CDR3 in DNA: TGTGCCAGCAGCGGACAGGGAGGGACTGAAGCTTTCTTT.

Only a few counts were recorded for this clone. The chain combines TRBV11-2 with TRBJ2-1; 8 positions match TRBD2. V lost 0 bases, J lost 4 bases, and 5 bases stayed unmatched. This CDR3 has 16 amino acids. Germline CDR1 is SGHAT and CDR2 is FQNNGV. The CDR3 DNA is TGTGCCAGCAGCTTAGATCAAGCGGGGGTATACAATGAGCAGTTCTTC. This gives the protein CASSLDQAGVYNEQFF.

The rearrangement uses TRBV9 and TRBJ2-5, with 7 bases that match TRBD2. V lost 0 bases, J lost 0 bases, and 5 bases stayed unmatched. The CDR3 spans 16 residues. Germline V CDR1 and CDR2: SGDLS, YYNGEE. The CDR3 spells CASSVGDYEYQETQYF. DNA of the CDR3: TGTGCCAGCAGCGTAGGGGACTACGAGTACCAAGAGACCCAGTACTTC. The whole variable domain, filled in from reference TRBV9 and TRBJ2-5, reads DSGVTQTPKHLITATGQRVTLRCSPRSGDLSVYWYQQSLDQGLQFLIQYYNGEERAKGNILERFSAQQFPDLHSELNLSSLELGDSALYFCASSVGDYEYQETQYFGPGTRLLVL.